This T cell receptor (beta chain) emerged from a study of CD8 T cells in ankylosing spondylitis. Study-level findings and limits: Past studies reported some motif variants in reactive arthritis synovial fluid and blood. Made up of about eight highly homologous variants, a TCR beta motif appeared characteristic of ankylosing spondylitis blood. According to the report, clones linked to the disease were significantly enriched in matched synovial fluid samples taken from ankylosing spondylitis patients.

This CDR3 is 13 amino acids long. Germline loops: CDR1 SQVTM, CDR2 ANQGSEA. V dropped 5 bases and J dropped 3 bases, with 11 bases sitting between them. TCRdb fed the 5' RACE reads into MiXCR, producing one record per CDR3 protein. Here the sample spans 150,000 to 200,000 distinct CDR3 sequences, approximately 18% being singletons. As for this clonotype: Its matching antigen is unknown.

Sequenced sample: blood, either unsorted or a sorted T cell fraction (not recorded which). V usage is TRBV29-1 and J usage is TRBJ1-5; D remains unclear. The sequence derives from a male donor aged 10 to 30 with ankylosing spondylitis or in good health (not recorded which). In nucleotides, the CDR3 is TGCAGCGTTTCCTACCAGTCCAATCAGCCCCAGCATTTT. The encoded protein is CSVSYQSNQPQHF.